This TCR beta chain was recorded in a study of T-cell memory formation after mild COVID-19 (dated by TCRdb to the early 2020s). Context from the whole study: TCR sequence clusters from the two donors were found to be largely donor specific. In a couple of donors, T-cell clones that expanded and contracted after mild COVID-19 were tracked by sequencing TCRalpha and TCRbeta repertoires over time. The cohort was made up of two young adult volunteers, one female and one male, who were previously healthy.

For this clonotype: Its binding antigen is unknown. Base qualities are missing; no much larger clone stands one base away.

For this chain, trimming is 4 bases at the V end and 1 base at the J end, and the number of junction bases without a gene match is 6. CDR1 LGHNA and CDR2 YSLEER were looked up in the germline V gene. The CDR3 runs 16 amino acids, cysteine and phenylalanine included. Of all the DNA, just the CDR3 is kept, 48 bases in frame from base 1. General findings and caveats noted by the study authors: Balanced CD4/CD8 phenotypes were observed for clones contracting from day 15 to 85, whereas a bias towards CD4+ was observed for a second wave of clones expanding from day 15 to 37. Only two mild cases were covered in the study, and larger cohorts including severe cases with pre-infection samples were considered necessary. The second-wave clones that peaked on day 37 were not confirmed to be SARS-CoV-2 specific. Some responding clones were detected in pre-infection memory, suggesting pre-existing cross-reactive memory T cells joined the SARS-CoV-2 response. Contracting CD4+ clones were located mainly in the CM and EM memory subsets, whereas CD8+ clones were found to be enriched in EMRA.

PBMCs were isolated by Ficoll-Paque density gradient centrifugation. Sequencing was carried out with an Illumina NovaSeq 6000. cDNA libraries for TCRalpha and TCRbeta were prepared by 5'RACE using constant-segment primers, with sample barcodes and unique molecular identifiers added. RNA was extracted from every sample with Trizol reagent. Library amplification was performed in two PCR steps, and a second sample barcode and Illumina TruSeq adapters were introduced in the second step. Sequencing of the libraries was done on an Illumina NovaSeq, producing 2 x 150 bp paired-end reads. In the authors' own workflow: Reads were demultiplexed and collapsed into UMI-guided consensus sequences with migec v1.2.7. With mixcr v2.1.11, UMI consensuses were aligned to TRA and TRB V and J templates and assembled into clonotypes. Expanded or contracted clonotypes were those called significant by both edgeR and NoisET, with noise models trained on biological replicates. For edgeR calls, a false discovery rate-adjusted p below 0.01 and a log2 fold-change threshold of 1 were applied. PCA with hierarchical clustering of max-normalized trajectories of the 1000 most abundant clonotypes was used as exploratory dynamics analysis. Separately sequenced CD4+ and CD8+ repertoires were used to assign the CD4 or CD8 phenotype of responding clones. TCRdb cleaned the public reads at Q25 with fastp, built clones with MiXCR and kept in-frame beta chains. A single entry per CDR3 protein holds the most common genes and DNA from its merged rows. These V and J calls originate from TCRdb's pipeline instead of the authors' own analysis. Present in this sample are about 430,000 distinct CDR3 sequences, 18% of which were seen just once. The ten top clones hold roughly 21% of the sample.

The clonotype was recovered from a man younger than 35 who had mild COVID-19 (a few samples of this study predate the infection). The sample titles of this study are shuffled in the database, so cell type and time point are left out; the donor was told from shared clones. In this chain, TRBV4-3 is recombined with TRBJ2-3; 9 middle bases align to TRBD2. Sequences were obtained from PBMCs or a T cell subset sorted from them (not recorded which). The nucleotide sequence reads as follows: TGCGCCAGCAGCCTTACCGGGACTAGCCGCACAGATACGCAGTATTTT. Translated, this is CASSLTGTSRTDTQYF.